Below, 10 T cell receptor beta chains from the same sample are listed, as sequenced in a study of blood T cell repertoires in COVID-19. Clones were sequenced by immunoSEQ multiplex PCR, and TCRdb holds only the in-frame ones, with some missing. The table lists about 200,000 clones, 80% to 90% of them singletons, with 7.6% in the top ten. The sample comprised peripheral blood. Receptor source: a woman aged 50 to 65 with active or convalescent COVID-19.

The chain is built from TRBV29-1 and TRBJ1-4, with D possibly being TRBD1 (5 bases). The CDR3 runs 12 residues. The germline CDR1 and CDR2 sequences are SQVTM and ANQGSEA. Between the trimmed V and J ends, which lost 4 bases and 7 bases, there was a span of 10 bases. The CDR3 loop reads CSVVQAGEKLFF. CDR3 DNA sequence: TGCAGCGTTGTACAGGCTGGTGAAAAACTGTTTTTT.

This clone was recorded at least ten times. The chain combines TRBV3-1 (or the pseudogene TRBV3-2) with TRBJ2-5; D unclear. The CDR3 has 12 amino acids. Germline assignment: CDR1 LGHDT and CDR2 YNNKEL (reference sequence). V was shortened by 6 bases and J by 2 bases, with 7 bases between the two germline ends. Written as DNA, the CDR3 is TGTGCCAGCAGATCGCAGCAAGAGACCCAGTACTTC. Encoded protein: CASRSQQETQYF.

This clone was recorded many times. V and J are TRBV18 and TRBJ1-5, with a possible D match to TRBD1 (6 bases). Per germline, CDR1 KGHSH and CDR2 LQKENI. The CDR3 covers 17 residues. The V and J ends lost 4 bases and 4 bases respectively, with 20 bases between them. DNA of the CDR3: TGTGCCAGCTCACACAGCAGTGTCACGCAGGGGAATCAGCCCCAGCATTTT. Translating gives CASSHSSVTQGNQPQHF. Supplemented by reference TRBV18 and TRBJ1-5, the full variable domain reads NAGVMQNPRHLVRRRGQEARLRCSPMKGHSHVYWYRQLPEEGLKFMVYLQKENIIDESGMPKERFSAEFPKEGPSILRIQQVVRGDSAAYFCASSHSSVTQGNQPQHFGDGTRLSIL.

This clone occurred once. The chain recombines TRBV30 with TRBJ2-1, with 16 bases identical to TRBD2. The CDR3 totals 15 residues. Trimming removed 2 bases from V and 12 bases from J; junction bases left unmatched: 7. The germline gives CDR1 GTSNPN, CDR2 SVGIG (reference sequence). CDR3: CAWSLGLAGGPRQFF. The CDR3 DNA follows: TGTGCCTGGAGTTTGGGACTAGCGGGAGGGCCTAGGCAGTTCTTC.

In this sample, this clone turned up once. This chain joins TRBV7-9 and TRBJ2-7, with a tentative D call TRBD2 (5 bases). The CDR3 contains 13 residues. Germline lookup yields CDR1 SEHNR and CDR2 FQNEAQ (reference sequence). The V and J ends lost 5 bases and 3 bases respectively, with 11 bases between them. CDR3 loop: CASSRHGDYEQYF. The CDR3 coding sequence is TGTGCCAGCAGCCGCCACGGGGACTACGAGCAGTACTTC.

The chain links TRBV29-1 to TRBJ1-1; D gene ambiguous. Per the germline V gene, CDR1 is SQVTM and CDR2 is ANQGSEA. The V and J ends lost 7 bases and 1 base respectively, with 13 bases between them. The CDR3 totals 13 residues. The CDR3 sequence is CSGRGDPNTEAFF. The CDR3 DNA reads as TGCAGCGGGCGCGGGGATCCGAACACTGAAGCTTTCTTT.

The rearrangement uses TRBV7-9 and TRBJ2-3, with 7 bases that match TRBD2. With 7 bases clipped from V and 0 bases from J, the junction kept 10 bases outside the gene matches. The CDR3 runs to 16 residues. Germline values: CDR1 SEHNR, CDR2 FQNEAQ (reference sequence). CDR3 nucleotide sequence: TGTGCCAGCAACTCCTATGTTAGCGGGAGCACAGATACGCAGTATTTT. The encoded protein is CASNSYVSGSTDTQYF.

The rearrangement links TRBV5-5 to TRBJ1-1; D is perhaps TRBD1 (5 bases). The CDR3 extends over 14 amino acids. V was clipped by 2 bases and J by 8 bases, with 16 bases between them. CDR1 SGHKS and CDR2 YYEKEE come from the germline V gene (reference sequence). In DNA, the CDR3 is TGTGCCAGCAGCTTTCGACAGACCTCTTGGGAAGCTTTCTTT. It specifies CASSFRQTSWEAFF. Variable domain in full (rest from reference TRBV5-5 and TRBJ1-1): DAGVTQSPTHLIKTRGQQVTLRCSPISGHKSVSWYQQVLGQGPQFIFQYYEKEERGRGNFPDRFSARQFPNYSSELNVNALLLGDSALYLCASSFRQTSWEAFFGQGTRLTVV.

This clone was detected a few times. V is TRBV27 and J is TRBJ1-4; D is unclear. V lost 6 bases and J lost 7, with 9 bases in between. The length of the CDR3 is 12 residues. Looked up from germline, CDR1 is MNHEY and CDR2 is SMNVEV (reference sequence). The CDR3 DNA reads as TGTGCCAGCAGCTCCCGGGGTGAAAAACTGTTTTTT. This translates into CASSSRGEKLFF.

This sequence joins TRBV5-1 and TRBJ1-1; 8 bases agree with TRBD1. Germline V gene sequence: CDR1 SGHRS, CDR2 YFSETQ. This CDR3 contains 16 residues. V gave up 3 bases and J gave up 8 bases; unmatched junction bases: 15. The CDR3 loop is CASSSGQAAESGEAFF. The CDR3, as DNA: TGCGCCAGCAGCTCGGGACAGGCGGCTGAATCAGGGGAAGCTTTCTTT.